This T cell receptor (beta chain) originates from a study of control samples from healthy donors and cancer patients. The data were produced by immunoSEQ multiplex PCR, yet TCRdb's version contains in-frame clones alone and is incomplete. Seen here are more than 95,000 clones, roughly 91% observed once, and the top ten hold around 8.7%. The germline V and J ends were trimmed by 4 bases and 2 bases, with 12 bases remaining between them. The V gene's germline CDR1 is GTSNPN and CDR2 SVGIG (reference sequence). This CDR3 has 14 residues. Material for sequencing was blood. The sequence derives from a middle-aged man in good health. This chain connects TRBV30 to TRBJ1-3, with no clear D. The DNA for the CDR3 is TGTGCCTGGACCCTTCTGGGCACTGGAAACACCATATATTTT. It yields the protein CAWTLLGTGNTIYF.